The rows below give T cell receptor beta chains drawn from one sample of a study of prognosis after radiotherapy for stage I lung cancer. TCRdb analysed the multiplex PCR reads with MiXCR anew, one entry per CDR3 protein. This sample has tens of thousands of distinct CDR3 sequences, with under 60% found just once. The sequencing used PBMCs, collected before or after stereotactic body radiation therapy (not recorded which). These receptors were collected from a donor of 50 years or more with non-small cell lung cancer. Both conserved end residues are part of each CDR3. D genes are given only for firm matches. Expanded clones get a size class; other rows say once, few or many, or leave the size out.

J | size | V | D | DNA | CDR3
TRBJ2-5 | many | TRBV7-6 | NA | TGTGCCAGCAGCCCCTGGGGACGCGTTGAAGAGACCCAGTACTTC | CASSPWGRVEETQYF
TRBJ1-1 | many | TRBV6-5 | NA | TGTGCCAGCAGTTACTCCAGGGTGAATTCTGAAGCTTTCTTT | CASSYSRVNSEAFF
TRBJ2-7 | medium-sized | TRBV6-1 | TRBD2 | TGTGCCAGCAGGCCCGACTGGGGGACTAGCGGCCTCCACGAGCAGTACTTC | CASRPDWGTSGLHEQYF
TRBJ2-1 | once | TRBV6-4 | NA | TGTGCCAGCCAGTCCTCGAATGAGCAGTTCTTC | CASQSSNEQFF
TRBJ2-1 | NA | TRBV20-1 | TRBD2 | TGCAGTGCTAGGACTAGCGTGGCCCGAATGATATACAATGAGCAGTTCTTC | CSARTSVARMIYNEQFF
TRBJ1-6 | many | TRBV5-1 | TRBD1 | TGCGCCAGCAGCAGCGGACAGGGTTCAGGGTCACCCCTCCACTTT | CASSSGQGSGSPLHF
TRBJ1-5 | NA | TRBV20-1 | NA | TGCAGTGCTAGTCACGGGACACCCAACAGTCAGCCCGAGCATTTT | CSASHGTPNSQPEHF
TRBJ2-3 | NA | TRBV11-2 | NA | TGTGCCAGCAGCTTGACCCCCCGGGGAGATACGCAGTATTTT | CASSLTPRGDTQYF
TRBJ2-2 | medium-sized | TRBV6-1 | NA | TGTGCCAGCAGGCAGATGGCGTGGGAGGAAACCGGGGAGCTGTTTTTT | CASRQMAWEETGELFF
TRBJ2-1 | NA | TRBV19 | NA | TGTGCCAGTAGTATGGCCGCTTATCAGTTCTTC | CASSMAAYQFF
TRBJ2-1 | once | TRBV6-2/TRBV6-3 | NA | TGTGCCAGCAGTTTCCGGGTAGAGGGAGTTAAAAATGAGCAGTTCTTC | CASSFRVEGVKNEQFF
TRBJ2-5 | many | TRBV28 | TRBD2 | TGTGCCAGCAGTTGGGGGCTAGCGGGAGCCTCCCAAGAGACCCAGTACTTC | CASSWGLAGASQETQYF
TRBJ1-2 | NA | TRBV4-1 | NA | TGCGCCAGCAGCCAAGACCGGGGGAGGGGCCGAGGCTACACCTTC | CASSQDRGRGRGYTF
TRBJ2-1 | medium-sized | TRBV12-3/TRBV12-4 | TRBD2 | TGTGCCAGCAGCCGATGGGAGGGAGGTGGCTACAATGAGCAGTTCTTC | CASSRWEGGGYNEQFF
TRBJ2-1 | NA | TRBV29-1 | NA | TGCAGCGTTGGGGTCGTAAGAGACTACAATGAGCAGTTCTTC | CSVGVVRDYNEQFF
TRBJ2-7 | medium-sized | TRBV27 | TRBD1 | TGTGCCAGCAGCCAGACAGGGACCTACGAGCAGTACTTC | CASSQTGTYEQYF
TRBJ1-5 | medium-sized | TRBV27 | NA | TGTGCCAGCAGTTTTCGGGAGAATCAGCCCCAGCATTTT | CASSFRENQPQHF
TRBJ2-5 | many | TRBV6-1 | NA | TGTGCCAGCAGGACTATCGGTCAGGGGCAAGAGACCCAGTACTTC | CASRTIGQGQETQYF
TRBJ1-1 | many | TRBV10-3 | NA | TGTGCCACTCTAATGGGGCCGAAGGCCACTGAAGCTTTCTTT | CATLMGPKATEAFF
TRBJ2-3 | many | TRBV10-3 | TRBD1 | TGTGCCATCCGGAGACGACAGGGGGATACGCAGTATTTT | CAIRRRQGDTQYF
TRBJ2-7 | once | TRBV6-8 | NA | TGTGCCAGCAGTTACTCAGCGACGGGGACATTGGAGCAGTACTTC | CASSYSATGTLEQYF
TRBJ2-2 | once | TRBV5-1 | NA | TGCGCCAGCGGGGTCAACAGTCTGTCGGACGGGGAGCTGTTTTTT | CASGVNSLSDGELFF
TRBJ1-1 | many | TRBV7-3 | NA | TGTGCCAGCAGCTTAGGGCATCAGAACACTGAAGCTTTCTTT | CASSLGHQNTEAFF
TRBJ2-3 | NA | TRBV5-1 | TRBD2 | TGCGCCAGCAGCTTGGGACTAGCGGGGGATTCAGATACGCAGTATTTT | CASSLGLAGDSDTQYF
TRBJ2-7 | many | TRBV7-6 | TRBD1 | TGTGCCAGCAGCAAATCCGGGACAGGCCTGGGGGAGCAGTACTTC | CASSKSGTGLGEQYF
TRBJ1-5 | many | TRBV20-1 | TRBD1 | TGCAGTGCCTCGACAGGGGGAGGTAATCAGCCCCAGCATTTT | CSASTGGGNQPQHF
TRBJ2-1 | medium-sized | TRBV6-1 | NA | TGTGCCGTCCGAATAAACAATGAGCAGTTCTTC | CAVRINNEQFF
TRBJ2-3 | NA | TRBV7-3 | NA | TGTGCCAGCAGAAATATCGGGTGGGCAGATACGCAGTATTTT | CASRNIGWADTQYF
TRBJ2-7 | many | TRBV20-1 | NA | TGCAGTGCGAACAGGGACCACGAGCAGTACTTC | CSANRDHEQYF
TRBJ2-1 | many | TRBV11-3 | TRBD2 | TGTGCCAGCAGCCAGGGGACTAGCGGGAGTATAGGTGAGCAGTTCTTC | CASSQGTSGSIGEQFF
TRBJ1-1 | many | TRBV29-1 | TRBD1 | TGCAGCGTTGAGACAGGGTCGAACACTGAAGCTTTCTTT | CSVETGSNTEAFF
TRBJ1-1 | NA | TRBV6-2/TRBV6-3 | TRBD1 | TGTGCCAGCAGTTACACGGACAGGTGTTCTCGGTGGGGCATTGAAGCTTTCTTT | CASSYTDRCSRWGIEAFF
TRBJ1-2 | NA | TRBV24-1 | TRBD1 | TGTGCCACCAGTGATCCGACAGGGGCTTATGGCTACACCTTC | CATSDPTGAYGYTF
TRBJ1-1 | many | TRBV7-8 | TRBD1 | TGTGCCAGCAGCCTGACAGGGGGCGGTAGCACTGAAGCTTTCTTT | CASSLTGGGSTEAFF
TRBJ1-1 | NA | TRBV30 | TRBD1 | TGTGCCTGGACAGGACAGGGAACTGAAGCTTTCTTT | CAWTGQGTEAFF
TRBJ2-3 | many | TRBV19 | TRBD2 | TGTGCCAGTAGTATAGCCCTCCTAGCGGGGGGTACAGATACGCAGTATTTT | CASSIALLAGGTDTQYF
TRBJ1-2 | many | TRBV6-2/TRBV6-3 | TRBD1 | TGTGCCAGCAGTTACTCGCTTCAGGGGGTTGGCTACACCTTC | CASSYSLQGVGYTF
TRBJ1-2 | many | TRBV6-2/TRBV6-3 | TRBD1 | TGTGCCAGCAGTGAAGGACAGGGTATAGCTAACTATGGCTACACCTTC | CASSEGQGIANYGYTF
TRBJ2-5 | NA | TRBV4-2 | NA | TGTGCCAGCAGCCAGGCCTCGGGGGCCGGGGAGACCCAGTACTTC | CASSQASGAGETQYF
TRBJ2-2 | NA | TRBV4-3 | TRBD2 | TGCGCCAGCAGCCAAGGGTTTCGGGCTAGCGGGAGCACCGGGGAGCTGTTTTTT | CASSQGFRASGSTGELFF
TRBJ1-2 | NA | TRBV19 | TRBD1 | TGTGCCAGTAGTATACATCGTACAGGGGCGACCTATGGCTACACCTTC | CASSIHRTGATYGYTF
TRBJ1-2 | once | TRBV12-3/TRBV12-4 | TRBD1 | TGTGCCAGCAGTTGGCCGGGACAGGGCTACACCTTC | CASSWPGQGYTF
TRBJ2-4 | NA | TRBV28 | NA | TGTGCCAGCAGCCGGCGGGGTGTGGCCAAAAACATTCAGTACTTC | CASSRRGVAKNIQYF
TRBJ1-2 | NA | TRBV4-1 | TRBD1 | TGCGCCAGCAGCCAGGCCCGGACAGGAGCCTATGGCTACACCTTC | CASSQARTGAYGYTF
TRBJ2-7 | many | TRBV4-3 | TRBD2 | TGCGCCAGCAGCCAAGGGATCGTGGGTAGCGGGACCTACGAGCAGTACTTC | CASSQGIVGSGTYEQYF
TRBJ1-4 | many | TRBV25-1 | NA | TGTGCCAGCAGTGTAGACAGACTAAGTGAAAAACTGTTTTTT | CASSVDRLSEKLFF
TRBJ2-7 | once | TRBV6-5 | TRBD2 | TGTGCCAGCAGTTACACCAGTAGCGGGACTATCCACTACGAGCAGTACTTC | CASSYTSSGTIHYEQYF
TRBJ2-6 | many | TRBV9 | NA | TGTGCCAGCAGCGTATACGGCAGGTCTCCCTCTGGGGCCAACGTCCTGACTTTC | CASSVYGRSPSGANVLTF
TRBJ1-2 | many | TRBV29-1 | NA | TGCAGCGTTGAACAGGCCAACTATGGCTACACCTTC | CSVEQANYGYTF
TRBJ1-5 | NA | TRBV6-2/TRBV6-3 | NA | TGTGCCGGCAGTTACCTCGTTCGTCAGCCCCAGCATTTT | CAGSYLVRQPQHF